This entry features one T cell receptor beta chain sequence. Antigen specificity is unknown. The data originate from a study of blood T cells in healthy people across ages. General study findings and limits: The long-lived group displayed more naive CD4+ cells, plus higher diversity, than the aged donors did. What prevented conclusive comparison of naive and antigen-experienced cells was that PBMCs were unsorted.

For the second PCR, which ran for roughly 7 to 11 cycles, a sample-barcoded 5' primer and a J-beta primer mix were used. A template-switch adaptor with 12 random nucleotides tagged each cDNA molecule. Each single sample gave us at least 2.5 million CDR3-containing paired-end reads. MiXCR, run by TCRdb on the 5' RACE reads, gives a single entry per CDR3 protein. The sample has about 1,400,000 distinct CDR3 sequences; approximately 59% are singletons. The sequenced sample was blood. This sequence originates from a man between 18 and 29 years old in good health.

CDR3 sequence reads: CASSETVDYGYTF. Here the CDR3 DNA reads TGTGCCAGCAGTGAGACAGTCGACTATGGCTACACCTTC. The V gene is TRBV6-5, the J gene TRBJ1-2, with D possibly being TRBD1 (5 bases). CDR1 is MNHEY, CDR2 SVGAGI, per germline. The CDR3 extends over 13 amino acids. V gave up 5 bases and J gave up 3 bases, with 10 bases separating them.